These T cell receptor beta chains were read from a single sample in a study of T cells in Graves' hyperthyroidism and ophthalmopathy. TCRdb re-derived calls from the multiplex PCR reads in MiXCR, one entry per CDR3 protein. Of under 350,000 distinct CDR3 sequences in the sample, about an eighth were seen once. The specimen was blood. The receptor source for this set is a woman between 40 and 55 years old with Graves' hyperthyroidism. CDR3s include the opening cysteine and the closing phenylalanine or tryptophan. A D gene is named only where the DNA matches it firmly. Some rows mark clone size as missing; the rest say once, few, many or name a class of expanded clone.

d_call | j_call | cdr3_length | v_call | clone_size | cdr3_nt | cdr3_aa
TRBD2 | TRBJ2-3 | 17 | TRBV12-3/TRBV12-4 | - | TGTGCCAGCCGCCCGGGGACTAGCGGGGCCAACACAGATACGCAGTATTTT | CASRPGTSGANTDTQYF
- | TRBJ2-3 | 16 | TRBV6-5 | - | TGTGCCAGCAGTGACTCCCCGATCCAAGCAGCAGATACGCAGTATTTT | CASSDSPIQAADTQYF
TRBD2 | TRBJ2-1 | 15 | TRBV9 | - | TGTGCCAGCAGCGGCGGGACTAGCGGGACCAATGAGCAGTTCTTC | CASSGGTSGTNEQFF
- | TRBJ2-1 | 15 | TRBV30 | few | TGTGCCTGGGGGGCTACCCCGAGCTCCTACAATGAGCAGTTCTTC | CAWGATPSSYNEQFF
TRBD2 | TRBJ2-5 | 16 | TRBV3-1 | many | TGTGCCAGCAGCCAAGATAGGGTAGCGGGCCAAGAGACCCAGTACTTC | CASSQDRVAGQETQYF
- | TRBJ2-1 | 15 | TRBV5-1 | - | TGCGCCAGCAGGCCGGGGACCACCACCTACAATGAGCAGTTCTTC | CASRPGTTTYNEQFF
TRBD2 | TRBJ2-1 | 20 | TRBV7-2 | few | TGTGCCAGCAGCCCACGGGGTGGGCTAGCGGGGGGGAGCTCCTACAATGAGCAGTTCTTC | CASSPRGGLAGGSSYNEQFF
- | TRBJ2-3 | 15 | TRBV11-2 | many | TGTGCCAGCAGAGCCGGGTCGTCTCTGGAAAATACGCAGTATTTT | CASRAGSSLENTQYF
- | TRBJ1-1 | 16 | TRBV5-4 | - | TGTGCCAGCAGCTGGGCGGGACGGACGAGCGGCACTGAAGCTTTCTTT | CASSWAGRTSGTEAFF
TRBD1 | TRBJ2-2 | 13 | TRBV29-1 | few | TGCAGCGTGGCGTACAGGGGTACCGGGGAGCTGTTTTTT | CSVAYRGTGELFF
- | TRBJ2-5 | 16 | TRBV4-2 | few | TGTGCCAGCAGCCAAGGTACCGGGACTTTACAAGAGACCCAGTACTTC | CASSQGTGTLQETQYF
TRBD1 | TRBJ2-5 | 15 | TRBV6-1 | few | TGTGCCAGCAGTCAACCCGGACAGGGCCAAGAGACCCAGTACTTC | CASSQPGQGQETQYF
- | TRBJ1-4 | 16 | TRBV7-8 | many | TGTGCCAGCAGCTTACGGAGGTTGCGGCGGAATGAAAAACTGTTTTTT | CASSLRRLRRNEKLFF
- | TRBJ2-3 | 13 | TRBV18 | many | TGTGCCAGCTCAGCAGGGGCCGCAGATACGCAGTATTTT | CASSAGAADTQYF
TRBD2 | TRBJ2-3 | 19 | TRBV3-1 | - | TGTGCCAGCAGCCAAGATCCGCGCGCTAGCGGGTCTCGCACAGATACGCAGTATTTT | CASSQDPRASGSRTDTQYF
TRBD1 | TRBJ1-4 | 15 | TRBV5-1 | - | TGCGCCAGCAGCTTCCAGGGACAGGGAAGTGAAAAACTGTTTTTT | CASSFQGQGSEKLFF
- | TRBJ1-5 | 16 | TRBV20-1 | - | TGCAGTGCTAGAGATTTCGTTGCAGGGGGCAATCAGCCCCAGCATTTT | CSARDFVAGGNQPQHF
- | TRBJ1-1 | 14 | TRBV2 | many | TGTGCCAGCAGTGAAGGGCTGGCCGTCACTGAAGCTTTCTTT | CASSEGLAVTEAFF
TRBD1 | TRBJ2-7 | 14 | TRBV5-1 | few | TGCGCCAGCAGCTTGTGGGACAGGACTACCGAGCAGTACTTC | CASSLWDRTTEQYF
- | TRBJ2-1 | 17 | TRBV4-1 | few | TGCGCCAGCAGCCAAGATTGGACAGCGGGTCCAAACAATGAGCAGTTCTTC | CASSQDWTAGPNNEQFF
TRBD2 | TRBJ2-3 | 15 | TRBV7-2 | once | TGTGCCAGCAGGAGGGGACTAGCGGTCCCGGATACGCAGTATTTT | CASRRGLAVPDTQYF
- | TRBJ2-5 | 14 | TRBV5-4 | - | TGTGCCAGCAGCTATGACAGGAGGAAAGAGACCCAGTACTTC | CASSYDRRKETQYF
TRBD1 | TRBJ1-2 | 14 | TRBV2 | many | TGTGCCAGCACTGAAAGGGCAGGGGGGTATGGCTACACCTTC | CASTERAGGYGYTF
- | TRBJ2-7 | 14 | TRBV18 | once | TGTGCCAGCTCACCACAGTCGGTTGCCTACGAGCAATACTTC | CASSPQSVAYEQYF
TRBD2 | TRBJ2-3 | 15 | TRBV20-1 | few | TGCAGTGCTAGAGGCGCTAGCGGGAGGACAGATACGCAGTATTTT | CSARGASGRTDTQYF
- | TRBJ1-1 | 15 | TRBV5-8 | many | TGTGCCAGCAGCCAAGGACCTCGCGGGAAGGCTGAAGCTTTCTTT | CASSQGPRGKAEAFF
TRBD1 | TRBJ2-7 | 16 | TRBV14 | - | TGTGCCAGCAGCCCGCTTTCGGGACAGGGGGCCTACGAGCAGTACTTC | CASSPLSGQGAYEQYF
TRBD2 | TRBJ2-3 | 17 | TRBV7-9 | many | TGTGCCAGCAGCCGGGGGGTTTCGTTTATCGGCACAGATACGCAGTATTTT | CASSRGVSFIGTDTQYF
- | TRBJ2-7 | 15 | TRBV5-5 | few | TGTGCCAGCAGCCTCCTTTTAGGACAGCCTTACGAGCAGTACTTC | CASSLLLGQPYEQYF
- | TRBJ2-1 | 13 | TRBV12-3/TRBV12-4 | few | TGTGCCAGCAGTTTAGTGGGGGGCGATGAGCAGTTCTTC | CASSLVGGDEQFF
TRBD1 | TRBJ2-1 | 15 | TRBV2 | many | TGTGCCAGTTCCGGGACAGGGGGCTCCTACAATGAGCAGTTCTTC | CASSGTGGSYNEQFF
- | TRBJ1-5 | 15 | TRBV28 | - | TGTGCCAGCAGTTGGGGACACCGTAGCAATCAGCCCCAGCATTTT | CASSWGHRSNQPQHF
TRBD1 | TRBJ1-2 | 13 | TRBV5-1 | few | TGCGCCAGCAGCTCGGGACAGGGTGAGGGCTACACCTTC | CASSSGQGEGYTF
- | TRBJ1-1 | 12 | TRBV20-1 | many | TGCAGTGCTAGTTTTGCCCACACTGAAGCTTTCTTT | CSASFAHTEAFF
TRBD2 | TRBJ2-2 | 16 | TRBV5-8 | many | TGTGCCAGCAGCTTGGCAGGACTAGCGGACACCGGGGAGCTGTTTTTT | CASSLAGLADTGELFF
TRBD2 | TRBJ2-7 | 15 | TRBV12-3/TRBV12-4 | many | TGTGCCAGCAGTTTATGGGGAGGGCCCTCTAACGAGCAGTACTTC | CASSLWGGPSNEQYF
- | TRBJ1-5 | 9 | TRBV7-9 | few | TGTGCCTGTGACCAGCCCCAGCATTTT | CACDQPQHF
TRBD1 | TRBJ2-2 | 15 | TRBV7-3 | - | TGTGCCAGCAGTTCCGGGACAGGGGTCACCGGGGAGCTGTTTTTT | CASSSGTGVTGELFF
- | TRBJ1-2 | 16 | TRBV6-1 | many | TGTGCCAGCAGGACAAGACATGCACTAGCTAACTATGGCTACACCTTC | CASRTRHALANYGYTF
- | TRBJ1-4 | 15 | TRBV5-1 | many | TGCGCCAGCAGCCCCATAGGGGCCAGGGGTGAAAAACTGTTTTTT | CASSPIGARGEKLFF
- | TRBJ1-2 | 13 | TRBV24-1 | - | TGTGCCACCAGTAAAAACGCGTTCTATGGCTACACCTTC | CATSKNAFYGYTF
- | TRBJ2-7 | 13 | TRBV11-2 | many | TGTGCCAGCAGCCCCGGGGCATTCTACGAGCAGTACTTC | CASSPGAFYEQYF
TRBD1 | TRBJ2-1 | 17 | TRBV6-2/TRBV6-3 | many | TGTGCCAGCAGTTACTATGGGGCGGGACAGGGAGGTAATGAGCAGTTCTTC | CASSYYGAGQGGNEQFF
TRBD2 | TRBJ2-7 | 15 | TRBV18 | few | TGTGCCAGCTCACAAGGTGGGACTAGCTCTTCCGAGCAGTACTTC | CASSQGGTSSSEQYF
TRBD1 | TRBJ1-1 | 15 | TRBV7-8 | many | TGTGCCAGCAGCTTAGCGTTGGGAGGGACAGGCGAAGCTTTCTTT | CASSLALGGTGEAFF
- | TRBJ2-5 | 17 | TRBV11-3 | many | TGTGCCAGCAGCTTTTTGGCCTCGTTGGTCGGAGGAGGGACCCAGTACTTC | CASSFLASLVGGGTQYF
TRBD2 | TRBJ2-7 | 15 | TRBV7-8 | many | TGTGCCAGCAGCTTAGATAGCGGGAGAACCTACGAGCAGTACTTC | CASSLDSGRTYEQYF
- | TRBJ1-2 | 13 | TRBV9 | many | TGTGCCAGCACAGGCGCTCCTAACTATGGCTACACCTTC | CASTGAPNYGYTF
TRBD2 | TRBJ2-7 | 14 | TRBV2 | many | TGTGCCAGCATGGGACTAGCGGGAATCTACGAGCAGTACTTC | CASMGLAGIYEQYF
- | TRBJ2-5 | 11 | TRBV2 | many | TGTGCCAGCCATCCTGGTGAGCGGGAGTACTTC | CASHPGEREYF
- | TRBJ1-5 | 15 | TRBV4-2 | many | TGTGCCAGCAGCCAAGGCCAGCATGGCAATCAGCCCCAGCATTTT | CASSQGQHGNQPQHF
TRBD1 | TRBJ2-5 | 15 | TRBV11-2 | many | TGTGCCAGCAGCTTCACCGGGACAGGGGAAGAGACCCAGTACTTC | CASSFTGTGEETQYF
- | TRBJ2-1 | 14 | TRBV15 | many | TGTGCCACCAGCAGAGCCCCCCTACGGAATGAGCAGTTCTTC | CATSRAPLRNEQFF
- | TRBJ1-2 | 14 | TRBV7-9 | many | TGTGCCAGCAGCCCTTTACAGGGTTGGAGTGGCTACACCTTC | CASSPLQGWSGYTF
- | TRBJ1-3 | 15 | TRBV7-2 | - | TGTGCCAGCAGCTCCCGACAAGGCGGAGGAAACACCATATATTTT | CASSSRQGGGNTIYF